The present entry profiles one T cell receptor (beta chain) with its context. Its antigen is unidentified. The PCR had 60 Vbeta and 13 Jbeta primers. This table comes from immunoSEQ multiplex PCR, and its TCRdb copy is limited to in-frame clones, with some not included. The sample holds around 100,000 clones, roughly 78% seen once. This sample was included in a study of cytomegalovirus exposure and HLA in healthy donors. Study-level results: TCR beta V- and J-gene trimming was later associated with a missense DCLRE1C variant. Specificity of three CMV-associated chains for CMV antigens was verified in vitro. Later work associated roughly 17,000 TCR beta sequences with HLA alleles at 0.05 false discovery rate.

Germline CDR1 and CDR2: ENHRY and SYGVKD. The CDR3 spans 13 residues. The trim removed 11 bases at V and 5 bases at J, leaving 8 bases unmatched. This clonotype originated in a woman aged 40 to 50 in good health and CMV-seropositive. Sequencing used PBMCs. The genes are TRBV10-3 and TRBJ1-4; 7 bases fit TRBD1. Written as DNA, the CDR3 is TGTGCCTCACGGACAGGTTTAAATGAAAAACTGTTTTTT. This sequence encodes CASRTGLNEKLFF.